The rows below give T cell receptor beta chains drawn from one sample of a study of T cell responses to AZD1222 COVID-19 vaccine. Clones were sequenced by immunoSEQ multiplex PCR, and TCRdb holds only the in-frame ones, with some missing. This table has around 130,000 clones, 80% to 90% appearing once. The sample here was peripheral blood, taken on day 0 of AZD1222 vaccination. These receptors were collected from an adult in good health. Each CDR3 is given with its conserved first and last residue. D genes are given only for firm matches. Size is omitted from some rows. Given values are once, few, many or a class for expanded clones.

>NA|NA|TRBV10-3|TRBJ2-7
CAISAQDSYEQYF
TGTGCCATCAGTGCCCAGGACAGCTACGAGCAGTACTTC
>NA|NA|TRBV28|TRBJ1-3
CASSLRGENTIYF
TGTGCCAGCAGTTTAAGGGGGGAAAACACCATATATTTT
>NA|NA|TRBV18|TRBJ2-3
CASSPQGLDRDTQYF
TGTGCCAGCTCACCGCAAGGTCTAGATAGAGATACGCAGTATTTT
>NA|NA|TRBV5-1|TRBJ1-3
CASSFGRALENTIYF
TGCGCCAGCAGCTTCGGGCGGGCTTTGGAAAACACCATATATTTT
>NA|NA|TRBV7-3|TRBJ2-7
CASSLGQNYEQYF
TGTGCCAGCAGCCTCGGACAAAACTACGAGCAGTACTTC
>NA|NA|TRBV11-1|TRBJ2-7
CASSPRGMAYEQYF
TGTGCCAGCAGCCCCCGAGGGATGGCCTACGAGCAGTACTTC
>NA|NA|TRBV7-8|TRBJ2-1
CASSRMRDEQFF
TGTGCCAGCAGCCGGATGAGGGATGAGCAGTTCTTC
>NA|NA|TRBV2|TRBJ2-4
CASSPLILAKNIQYF
TGTGCCAGCAGTCCCTTGATCCTAGCCAAAAACATTCAGTACTTC
>NA|TRBD1|TRBV7-2|TRBJ1-2
CASSPDRDNYGYTF
TGTGCCAGCAGCCCGGACAGGGATAACTATGGCTACACCTTC
>NA|NA|TRBV28|TRBJ1-6
CASSFRLQLYNSPLHF
TGTGCCAGCAGTTTTCGACTACAGTTGTATAATTCACCCCTCCACTTT
>once|TRBD2|TRBV3-1/TRBV3-2|TRBJ2-3
CASSTRTSVTDTQYF
TGTGCCAGCAGCACACGGACTAGCGTCACAGATACGCAGTATTTT
>NA|TRBD1|TRBV30|TRBJ1-6
CAWVQGAPGAPLHF
TGTGCCTGGGTACAGGGGGCACCGGGGGCACCCCTCCACTTT
>NA|TRBD2|TRBV6-6|TRBJ2-1
CASSTGGPWNEQFF
TGTGCCAGCAGCACGGGGGGGCCTTGGAATGAGCAGTTCTTC
>NA|NA|TRBV29-1|TRBJ2-7
CSVTRGRRRDEQYF
TGCAGCGTTACCCGGGGGCGGAGGAGGGACGAGCAGTACTTC
>NA|NA|TRBV6-2/TRBV6-3|TRBJ2-7
CASSYTAPYEQYF
TGTGCCAGCAGTTACACCGCCCCCTACGAGCAGTACTTC
>NA|TRBD1|TRBV7-2|TRBJ1-6
CASSPRDRGHLNSPLHF
TGTGCCAGCAGCCCCCGGGACAGGGGGCATCTTAATTCACCCCTCCACTTT
>few|NA|TRBV30|TRBJ2-2
CAWTPGPASNTGELFF
TGTGCCTGGACTCCGGGCCCTGCATCGAACACCGGGGAGCTGTTTTTT
>NA|TRBD2|TRBV3-1/TRBV3-2|TRBJ2-1
CASSRGLAGSGEQFF
TGTGCCAGCAGTCGAGGACTAGCGGGGTCTGGTGAGCAGTTCTTC
>NA|TRBD1|TRBV6-4|TRBJ2-1
CASSSGQNNEQFF
TGTGCCAGCAGTTCGGGACAGAACAATGAGCAGTTCTTC
>NA|NA|TRBV6-2/TRBV6-3|TRBJ1-2
CASSPTNYGYTF
TGTGCCAGCAGTCCCACAAACTATGGCTACACCTTC
>NA|TRBD1|TRBV7-3|TRBJ2-3
CASGGQGRADTQYF
TGTGCCAGCGGGGGACAGGGGCGGGCAGATACGCAGTATTTT
>NA|NA|TRBV5-1|TRBJ1-2
CASSFEGGDYGYTF
TGCGCCAGCAGCTTTGAGGGTGGAGACTATGGCTACACCTTC
>NA|NA|TRBV24-1|TRBJ2-7
CATSDTSYEQYF
TGTGCCACCAGTGATACCTCCTACGAGCAGTACTTC
>NA|NA|TRBV6-5|TRBJ1-2
CASSYSGSYYGYTF
TGTGCCAGCAGTTACTCCGGCAGTTACTATGGCTACACCTTC